The sequence of this TCR beta chain was determined in a study of blood T cell repertoires in COVID-19. Study-wide background: Spain, Italy and the United States supplied samples that represented acute and convalescent COVID-19. T cells, B-cell-depleted T cells, or PBMCs provided the cDNA or gDNA that served as material.

Per the original methods: The assay estimated nucleated cells by amplifying reference gene primers. Method: immunoSEQ multiplex PCR; TCRdb's copy keeps in-frame clones and lacks some. The DNA was the basis for D and trimming; V, J and clone size are from that table. Of 80,000 to 95,000 clones in the sample, about 80% were seen once. The CDR3 runs 14 residues. CDR1 KGHDR and CDR2 SFDVKD come from the germline V gene. Trimming at V came to 9 bases and at J to 5 bases, leaving 5 bases not matched to a gene. The sequence was obtained from a woman aged 45-59 years with acute or convalescent COVID-19. The sample comprised peripheral blood. The V gene is TRBV24-1, the J gene TRBJ1-5, with 11 bases aligning to TRBD1. The CDR3 spells CATGGDRGDQPQHF. The CDR3 DNA sequence: TGTGCCACCGGGGGGGACAGGGGGGATCAGCCCCAGCATTTT.